This is a list of T cell receptor beta chains from one sample in a study of control samples from healthy donors and cancer patients. Sequenced by immunoSEQ multiplex PCR; TCRdb stores in-frame clones only, minus some. The sample includes approximately 40,000 clones, about three quarters of them seen just once. Material for sequencing was formalin-fixed, paraffin-embedded tissue. Every receptor here comes from a male donor with melanoma. CDR3s include the opening cysteine and the closing phenylalanine or tryptophan. Fields, in order: V gene, D gene, clone size, J gene, CDR3 protein, CDR3 DNA. D genes are given only for firm matches. A row's size may be missing; if present it is once, few, many or a size class.

v_call: TRBV3-1/TRBV3-2; d_call: -; clone_size: -; j_call: TRBJ1-1; cdr3_aa: CASSSGRPTEAFF; cdr3_nt: TGTGCCAGCAGCTCCGGGCGTCCCACTGAAGCTTTCTTT
v_call: TRBV5-1; d_call: TRBD1; clone_size: medium-sized; j_call: TRBJ1-1; cdr3_aa: CASSPDRGEAFF; cdr3_nt: TGCGCCAGCAGCCCGGACAGGGGTGAAGCTTTCTTT
v_call: TRBV7-3; d_call: -; clone_size: -; j_call: TRBJ1-6; cdr3_aa: CASSGGVNSPLHF; cdr3_nt: TGTGCCAGCAGTGGGGGGGTTAATTCACCCCTCCACTTT
v_call: TRBV7-3; d_call: TRBD2; clone_size: -; j_call: TRBJ2-3; cdr3_aa: CASSLSASGTNTDTQYF; cdr3_nt: TGTGCCAGCAGCTTATCGGCTAGCGGGACCAACACAGATACGCAGTATTTT
v_call: TRBV9; d_call: TRBD2; clone_size: once; j_call: TRBJ2-3; cdr3_aa: CASSPWTSGRGRSTDTQYF; cdr3_nt: TGTGCCAGCAGCCCTTGGACTAGCGGGAGGGGACGAAGCACAGATACGCAGTATTTT
v_call: TRBV24-1; d_call: -; clone_size: few; j_call: TRBJ1-1; cdr3_aa: CATSDRTVMNTEAFF; cdr3_nt: TGTGCCACCAGTGACCGGACAGTCATGAACACTGAAGCTTTCTTT
v_call: TRBV28; d_call: -; clone_size: -; j_call: TRBJ1-2; cdr3_aa: CASSSPFGTDYGYTF; cdr3_nt: TGTGCCAGCAGTTCGCCCTTCGGGACTGACTATGGCTACACCTTC
v_call: TRBV4-1; d_call: -; clone_size: -; j_call: TRBJ2-5; cdr3_aa: CASSQDPDRETQYF; cdr3_nt: TGCGCCAGCAGCCAAGACCCGGATCGGGAGACCCAGTACTTC
v_call: TRBV9; d_call: -; clone_size: -; j_call: TRBJ2-1; cdr3_aa: CASSVDSGVSYNEQFF; cdr3_nt: TGTGCCAGCAGCGTAGATAGCGGAGTATCCTACAATGAGCAGTTCTTC
v_call: TRBV9; d_call: TRBD2; clone_size: -; j_call: TRBJ2-1; cdr3_aa: CASSPLGLEGNEQFF; cdr3_nt: TGTGCCAGCAGCCCCCTCGGACTAGAGGGCAATGAGCAGTTCTTC
v_call: TRBV2; d_call: TRBD2; clone_size: few; j_call: TRBJ2-2; cdr3_aa: CASTRTSGNTGELFF; cdr3_nt: TGTGCCAGCACAAGGACTAGCGGTAACACCGGGGAGCTGTTTTTT
v_call: TRBV7-9; d_call: TRBD2; clone_size: -; j_call: TRBJ2-2; cdr3_aa: CASSGTSGNTGELFF; cdr3_nt: TGTGCCAGCAGCGGGACTAGCGGAAACACCGGGGAGCTGTTTTTT
v_call: TRBV5-1; d_call: -; clone_size: -; j_call: TRBJ2-4; cdr3_aa: CASSLDRVLYF; cdr3_nt: TGCGCCAGCAGCTTGGACAGGGTGTTGTACTTC
v_call: TRBV12-3/TRBV12-4; d_call: -; clone_size: -; j_call: TRBJ1-2; cdr3_aa: CASSLPYGYTF; cdr3_nt: TGTGCCAGCAGTCTTCCCTATGGCTACACCTTC
v_call: TRBV18; d_call: -; clone_size: many; j_call: TRBJ1-1; cdr3_aa: CASSRGGGGQNTEAFF; cdr3_nt: TGTGCCAGCTCACGGGGAGGCGGGGGGCAGAACACTGAAGCTTTCTTT
v_call: TRBV11-3; d_call: -; clone_size: -; j_call: TRBJ1-1; cdr3_aa: CASSPRGNTEAFF; cdr3_nt: TGTGCCAGCAGCCCTAGGGGGAACACTGAAGCTTTCTTT
v_call: TRBV7-2; d_call: TRBD1; clone_size: -; j_call: TRBJ1-5; cdr3_aa: CASSLQGGRLNQPQHF; cdr3_nt: TGTGCCAGCAGCTTACAGGGGGGAAGGCTGAATCAGCCCCAGCATTTT
v_call: TRBV10-2; d_call: -; clone_size: many; j_call: TRBJ1-2; cdr3_aa: CATLPQDRDYGYTF; cdr3_nt: TGCGCCACCCTACCCCAAGACCGGGACTATGGCTACACCTTC
v_call: TRBV29-1; d_call: -; clone_size: large; j_call: TRBJ1-3; cdr3_aa: CSVEQGSGNTIYF; cdr3_nt: TGCAGCGTTGAACAGGGCTCTGGAAACACCATATATTTT
v_call: TRBV7-8; d_call: -; clone_size: many; j_call: TRBJ2-7; cdr3_aa: CASSPGPTYEQYF; cdr3_nt: TGTGCCAGCAGCCCCGGACCAACCTACGAGCAGTACTTC
v_call: TRBV5-6; d_call: -; clone_size: few; j_call: TRBJ2-1; cdr3_aa: CASSFFSQSRLNEQFF; cdr3_nt: TGTGCCAGCAGCTTTTTTTCCCAGTCCCGCCTCAATGAGCAGTTCTTC
v_call: TRBV19; d_call: -; clone_size: few; j_call: TRBJ2-1; cdr3_aa: CASSIKSSYNEQFF; cdr3_nt: TGTGCCAGTAGTATAAAGAGCTCCTACAATGAGCAGTTCTTC
v_call: TRBV6-5; d_call: -; clone_size: few; j_call: TRBJ2-7; cdr3_aa: CASSYGLTGAYEQYF; cdr3_nt: TGTGCCAGCAGTTATGGGTTAACGGGCGCTTACGAGCAGTACTTC
v_call: TRBV19; d_call: TRBD2; clone_size: once; j_call: TRBJ2-1; cdr3_aa: CASAWGLTGEQFF; cdr3_nt: TGTGCCAGTGCGTGGGGACTAACAGGTGAGCAGTTCTTC
v_call: TRBV5-1; d_call: TRBD2; clone_size: -; j_call: TRBJ2-4; cdr3_aa: CASSLAGLADLISAAKNIQYF; cdr3_nt: TGCGCCAGCAGCTTGGCCGGACTAGCGGACCTAATATCCGCGGCCAAAAACATTCAGTACTTC
v_call: TRBV11-3; d_call: TRBD2; clone_size: few; j_call: TRBJ2-1; cdr3_aa: CASSLDGGGGRADNEQFF; cdr3_nt: TGTGCCAGCAGCTTAGATGGGGGCGGCGGGAGGGCCGACAATGAGCAGTTCTTC
v_call: TRBV12-5; d_call: TRBD1; clone_size: -; j_call: TRBJ2-7; cdr3_aa: CASGLNLGTGVSYEQYF; cdr3_nt: TGTGCTAGTGGTTTGAACCTCGGGACAGGGGTATCCTACGAGCAGTACTTC
v_call: TRBV30; d_call: TRBD2; clone_size: -; j_call: TRBJ2-7; cdr3_aa: CASSYLTSGARVHEQYF; cdr3_nt: TGTGCCTCGTCCTATCTTACTAGCGGGGCAAGGGTTCACGAGCAGTACTTC
v_call: TRBV28; d_call: -; clone_size: -; j_call: TRBJ1-2; cdr3_aa: CASTPLGYGYTF; cdr3_nt: TGTGCCAGCACCCCGTTGGGGTATGGCTACACCTTC
v_call: TRBV29-1; d_call: TRBD2; clone_size: -; j_call: TRBJ2-7; cdr3_aa: CSARTGTSGGYEQYF; cdr3_nt: TGCAGCGCCCGGACGGGGACTAGCGGGGGCTACGAGCAGTACTTC
v_call: TRBV24-1; d_call: -; clone_size: -; j_call: TRBJ2-3; cdr3_aa: CATSGGRFEPSTDTQYF; cdr3_nt: TGTGCCACCAGTGGTGGACGGTTCGAACCTAGCACAGATACGCAGTATTTT
v_call: TRBV4-2; d_call: -; clone_size: -; j_call: TRBJ2-1; cdr3_aa: CASSQDAEQHNEQFF; cdr3_nt: TGTGCCAGCAGCCAAGATGCGGAGCAACACAATGAGCAGTTCTTC
v_call: TRBV5-5; d_call: -; clone_size: -; j_call: TRBJ1-1; cdr3_aa: CASSLVGGGGTEAFF; cdr3_nt: TGTGCCAGCAGCTTGGTAGGGGGAGGGGGCACTGAAGCTTTCTTT
v_call: TRBV20-1; d_call: -; clone_size: once; j_call: TRBJ2-5; cdr3_aa: CSARLGTQYF; cdr3_nt: TGCAGTGCTAGATTGGGGACCCAGTACTTC
v_call: TRBV7-2; d_call: TRBD2; clone_size: -; j_call: TRBJ2-5; cdr3_aa: CASSLGTGGETQYF; cdr3_nt: TGTGCCAGCAGCTTAGGAACGGGAGGGGAGACCCAGTACTTC
v_call: TRBV10-3; d_call: TRBD2; clone_size: -; j_call: TRBJ2-3; cdr3_aa: CAISDFKAGAGDTQYF; cdr3_nt: TGTGCCATCAGTGACTTTAAAGCGGGGGCGGGGGATACGCAGTATTTT
v_call: TRBV2; d_call: -; clone_size: -; j_call: TRBJ2-7; cdr3_aa: CASRLDNPEQYF; cdr3_nt: TGTGCCAGCAGACTAGACAACCCCGAGCAGTACTTC
v_call: TRBV14; d_call: -; clone_size: -; j_call: TRBJ2-1; cdr3_aa: CASSQWAALLDSGRNEQFF; cdr3_nt: TGTGCCAGCAGCCAATGGGCCGCTTTACTCGACAGTGGACGAAATGAGCAGTTCTTC
v_call: TRBV6-5; d_call: -; clone_size: -; j_call: TRBJ1-3; cdr3_aa: CASSSGRSSGNTIYF; cdr3_nt: TGTGCCAGCAGTTCCGGACGGAGCTCTGGAAACACCATATATTTT
v_call: TRBV28; d_call: -; clone_size: -; j_call: TRBJ2-7; cdr3_aa: CASSIASSYEQYF; cdr3_nt: TGTGCCAGCAGTATAGCTAGCTCCTACGAGCAGTACTTC
v_call: TRBV28; d_call: -; clone_size: -; j_call: TRBJ2-5; cdr3_aa: CASRSLETQYF; cdr3_nt: TGTGCCAGCAGGTCGTTAGAGACCCAGTACTTC
v_call: TRBV5-4; d_call: -; clone_size: -; j_call: TRBJ2-7; cdr3_aa: CASSLAGARYEQYF; cdr3_nt: TGTGCCAGCAGCTTGGCGGGAGCAAGGTACGAGCAGTACTTC
v_call: TRBV27; d_call: -; clone_size: -; j_call: TRBJ1-1; cdr3_aa: CASRNSGNTEAFF; cdr3_nt: TGTGCCAGCAGAAACTCGGGAAACACTGAAGCTTTCTTT
v_call: TRBV11-2; d_call: -; clone_size: -; j_call: TRBJ2-7; cdr3_aa: CASSLDRGEQYF; cdr3_nt: TGTGCCAGCAGCTTAGACAGGGGCGAGCAGTACTTC
v_call: TRBV7-8; d_call: -; clone_size: few; j_call: TRBJ2-7; cdr3_aa: CASSLSTSSTSGYF; cdr3_nt: -
v_call: TRBV2; d_call: -; clone_size: -; j_call: TRBJ2-7; cdr3_aa: CASSPLSGSNEQYF; cdr3_nt: TGTGCCAGCAGCCCTCTTTCGGGTTCCAACGAGCAGTACTTC
v_call: TRBV5-6; d_call: TRBD1; clone_size: -; j_call: TRBJ1-6; cdr3_aa: CASSNTGERSPLHF; cdr3_nt: TGTGCCAGCAGTAATACAGGGGAGAGGTCACCCCTCCACTTT
v_call: TRBV18; d_call: TRBD1; clone_size: -; j_call: TRBJ1-2; cdr3_aa: CASSLFTAQPGQEDIGYTF; cdr3_nt: TGTGCCAGCTCACTTTTTACCGCCCAACCGGGACAGGAGGATATTGGCTACACCTTC
v_call: TRBV5-4; d_call: -; clone_size: -; j_call: TRBJ2-3; cdr3_aa: CASTQLESPDTQYF; cdr3_nt: TGTGCCAGCACCCAACTAGAGTCCCCAGATACGCAGTATTTT
v_call: TRBV28; d_call: -; clone_size: -; j_call: TRBJ2-3; cdr3_aa: CASSAWGVQRVDTQYF; cdr3_nt: TGTGCCAGCAGTGCCTGGGGCGTACAACGGGTAGATACGCAGTATTTT
v_call: TRBV5-8; d_call: -; clone_size: -; j_call: TRBJ2-1; cdr3_aa: CASSFYTYNEQFF; cdr3_nt: TGTGCCAGCAGCTTTTACACCTACAATGAGCAGTTCTTC
v_call: TRBV2; d_call: TRBD2; clone_size: medium-sized; j_call: TRBJ2-1; cdr3_aa: CAIPGLANYNEQFF; cdr3_nt: TGTGCCATCCCGGGACTAGCGAATTACAATGAGCAGTTCTTC
v_call: TRBV6-5; d_call: -; clone_size: few; j_call: TRBJ1-2; cdr3_aa: CASSTTVAYGYTF; cdr3_nt: TGTGCCAGCAGTACAACGGTCGCCTATGGCTACACCTTC
v_call: TRBV6-5; d_call: -; clone_size: -; j_call: TRBJ2-6; cdr3_aa: CASRLKASGANVLTF; cdr3_nt: TGTGCCAGCAGGTTGAAAGCCTCTGGGGCCAACGTCCTGACTTTC